Listed below are T cell receptor beta chains from one sample, sequenced in a study of T cell changes during pregnancy in multiple sclerosis. Repertoires were generated with immunoSEQ multiplex PCR, while TCRdb's copy carries only in-frame clones and drops some. The sample comprises about 57,000 clones, over 75% of which are singletons, and approximately 2% rests with the top ten. The sequencing here drew on peripheral blood, taken after pregnancy. The receptors originated from a female donor with multiple sclerosis, enrolled in a pregnancy study. The CDR3 runs from the conserved cysteine through the conserved F or W. A D gene is named only where the DNA matches it firmly. Size is omitted from some rows. Given values are once, few, many or a class for expanded clones.

v_call: TRBV14
clone_size: NA
d_call: NA
j_call: TRBJ1-4
cdr3_nt: TGTGCCAGCAGCCAAGGGGGGGACCACTACGAAAAACTGTTTTTT
cdr3_aa: CASSQGGDHYEKLFF

v_call: TRBV2
clone_size: NA
d_call: TRBD2
j_call: TRBJ2-5
cdr3_nt: TGTGCCAGCAGTTCTCTGGGGGGGCAAGAGACCCAGTACTTC
cdr3_aa: CASSSLGGQETQYF

v_call: TRBV5-1
clone_size: NA
d_call: NA
j_call: TRBJ1-4
cdr3_nt: TGCGCCAGCAGCTTGTGGGCCGGGGGTGGTGAAAAACTGTTTTTT
cdr3_aa: CASSLWAGGGEKLFF

v_call: TRBV5-1
clone_size: NA
d_call: NA
j_call: TRBJ1-3
cdr3_nt: TGCGCCAGCAGCAGCGGGCTGCAAGGGGGAAACACCATATATTTT
cdr3_aa: CASSSGLQGGNTIYF

v_call: TRBV20-1
clone_size: NA
d_call: NA
j_call: TRBJ1-1
cdr3_nt: TGCAGTGCTACACAACGCACTGAAGCTTTCTTT
cdr3_aa: CSATQRTEAFF

v_call: TRBV28
clone_size: NA
d_call: NA
j_call: TRBJ1-2
cdr3_nt: TGTGCCAGCACCCACCACAGCTATGGCTACACCTTC
cdr3_aa: CASTHHSYGYTF

v_call: TRBV5-1
clone_size: NA
d_call: TRBD1
j_call: TRBJ2-5
cdr3_nt: TGCGCCAGCAGCCCGGGGACAGGGGGCTTGGAGACCCAGTACTTC
cdr3_aa: CASSPGTGGLETQYF

v_call: TRBV7-6
clone_size: once
d_call: NA
j_call: TRBJ2-3
cdr3_nt: TGTGCCAGCAGCTTAGCGCAGTCGCCAGATACGCAGTATTTT
cdr3_aa: CASSLAQSPDTQYF

v_call: TRBV7-9
clone_size: NA
d_call: NA
j_call: TRBJ1-2
cdr3_nt: TGTGCCAGCAGCTTAGGGCAGGATTATGGCTACACCTTC
cdr3_aa: CASSLGQDYGYTF

v_call: TRBV28
clone_size: NA
d_call: NA
j_call: TRBJ1-5
cdr3_nt: TGTGCCAGCAGTTTAATTGGGGCAGGGAGCAATCAGCCCCAGCATTTT
cdr3_aa: CASSLIGAGSNQPQHF

v_call: TRBV28
clone_size: NA
d_call: NA
j_call: TRBJ2-1
cdr3_nt: TGTGCCAGCAAGGCGGGGGCCCGGTACAATGAGCAGTTCTTC
cdr3_aa: CASKAGARYNEQFF

v_call: TRBV27
clone_size: NA
d_call: NA
j_call: TRBJ2-3
cdr3_nt: TGTGCCAGCAGTTTAACCCAGAGCGGCACAGATACGCAGTATTTT
cdr3_aa: CASSLTQSGTDTQYF

v_call: TRBV5-6
clone_size: NA
d_call: TRBD1
j_call: TRBJ2-2
cdr3_nt: TGTGCCAGCAGCTTGACCGACAGGGTGACCGGGGAGCTGTTTTTT
cdr3_aa: CASSLTDRVTGELFF

v_call: TRBV6-6
clone_size: NA
d_call: TRBD1
j_call: TRBJ2-7
cdr3_nt: TGTGCCAGCAGTTACGGACAGGGTGTCTACGAGCAGTACTTC
cdr3_aa: CASSYGQGVYEQYF

v_call: TRBV6-7
clone_size: once
d_call: TRBD1
j_call: TRBJ2-3
cdr3_nt: TGTGCCAGCAGTCCCGAACAGGGGATAAGCACAGATACGCAGTATTTT
cdr3_aa: CASSPEQGISTDTQYF

v_call: TRBV18
clone_size: NA
d_call: NA
j_call: TRBJ1-1
cdr3_nt: TGTGCCAGCTCAGAACTTATCCGGGATTTGAACACTGAAGCTTTCTTT
cdr3_aa: CASSELIRDLNTEAFF

v_call: TRBV7-2
clone_size: NA
d_call: TRBD2
j_call: TRBJ2-2
cdr3_nt: TGTGCCAGCAGCCCCGGGACTAGCTCCGGGGAGCTGTTTTTT
cdr3_aa: CASSPGTSSGELFF

v_call: TRBV11-2
clone_size: NA
d_call: NA
j_call: TRBJ2-7
cdr3_nt: TGTGCCAGCAGTCCTATTAGCAGGGGACGTGGGGTGAACTACGAGCAGTACTTC
cdr3_aa: CASSPISRGRGVNYEQYF

v_call: TRBV7-2
clone_size: NA
d_call: TRBD2
j_call: TRBJ2-2
cdr3_nt: TGTGCCAGCATACGGGGGGGGCCAGTCTCCGGGGAGCTGTTTTTT
cdr3_aa: CASIRGGPVSGELFF

v_call: TRBV6-1
clone_size: NA
d_call: TRBD1
j_call: TRBJ1-4
cdr3_nt: TGTGCCAGCAGCTATGGACAGGGGAATGAAAAACTGTTTTTT
cdr3_aa: CASSYGQGNEKLFF

v_call: TRBV9
clone_size: NA
d_call: TRBD1
j_call: TRBJ1-4
cdr3_nt: TGTGCCAGCAGCAAACTTGGGACAGGTAATGAAAAACTGTTTTTT
cdr3_aa: CASSKLGTGNEKLFF

v_call: TRBV6-1
clone_size: NA
d_call: TRBD2
j_call: TRBJ2-1
cdr3_nt: TGTGCCAGCAGTGAAGAAGAGGGGACTAGCGGACTGGAGCAGTTCTTC
cdr3_aa: CASSEEEGTSGLEQFF

v_call: TRBV7-2
clone_size: few
d_call: NA
j_call: TRBJ1-2
cdr3_nt: TGTGCCAGCAGCGCGGGGTTCTATGGCTACACCTTC
cdr3_aa: CASSAGFYGYTF

v_call: TRBV15
clone_size: NA
d_call: NA
j_call: TRBJ2-5
cdr3_nt: TGTGCCACCAGCAGAGTAGGTCGGGGGGAGACCCAGTACTTC
cdr3_aa: CATSRVGRGETQYF

v_call: TRBV7-6
clone_size: NA
d_call: NA
j_call: TRBJ1-3
cdr3_nt: TGTGCCAGCAGCCCACAGGAGTACTCTGGAAACACCATATATTTT
cdr3_aa: CASSPQEYSGNTIYF

v_call: TRBV10-1
clone_size: NA
d_call: NA
j_call: TRBJ1-5
cdr3_nt: TGCGCCAGCACGTCGGCCGTCCAGGCCCAAGGTCAGCCCCAGCATTTT
cdr3_aa: CASTSAVQAQGQPQHF

v_call: TRBV25-1
clone_size: NA
d_call: TRBD1
j_call: TRBJ2-5
cdr3_nt: TGTGCCAGCAGTCCCAACAGGGGGCCTTGGGAGACCCAGTACTTC
cdr3_aa: CASSPNRGPWETQYF

v_call: TRBV30
clone_size: NA
d_call: NA
j_call: TRBJ1-3
cdr3_nt: TGTGCCTGGAGTGTCTCAGGGAGAAACACCATATATTTT
cdr3_aa: CAWSVSGRNTIYF

v_call: TRBV5-1
clone_size: NA
d_call: NA
j_call: TRBJ2-3
cdr3_nt: TGCGCCAGCAGCCCTGGTTTTGGATGGAGCGCAGATACGCAGTATTTT
cdr3_aa: CASSPGFGWSADTQYF

v_call: TRBV7-2
clone_size: few
d_call: NA
j_call: TRBJ2-5
cdr3_nt: TGTGCCAGCAGCCCCAGACTAGATACCAAAGAGGCCCAGTACTTC
cdr3_aa: CASSPRLDTKEAQYF

v_call: TRBV19
clone_size: once
d_call: NA
j_call: TRBJ1-2
cdr3_nt: TGTGCCAGTACTCAGGGGATGATATATGGCTACACCTTC
cdr3_aa: CASTQGMIYGYTF

v_call: TRBV15
clone_size: NA
d_call: TRBD1
j_call: TRBJ2-5
cdr3_nt: TGTGCCACCAGCAGAGGGAAACAGGGGTCCAGGGTAGGGCGGACCCAGTACTTC
cdr3_aa: CATSRGKQGSRVGRTQYF

v_call: TRBV5-1
clone_size: few
d_call: TRBD1
j_call: TRBJ2-7
cdr3_nt: TGCGCCAGCAGCTGGGGGGACAGGGAGGTTTCCTACGAGCAGTACTTC
cdr3_aa: CASSWGDREVSYEQYF

v_call: TRBV7-9
clone_size: once
d_call: TRBD2
j_call: TRBJ2-5
cdr3_nt: TGTGCCAGCAGCCCCTGGGGCGGGGGGGCCTGGTTGGAGACCCAGTACTTC
cdr3_aa: CASSPWGGGAWLETQYF

v_call: TRBV19
clone_size: few
d_call: NA
j_call: TRBJ1-1
cdr3_nt: TGTGCCAGTAGTATAACGGACACGACGAAAGCTTTCTTT
cdr3_aa: CASSITDTTKAFF

v_call: TRBV7-2
clone_size: NA
d_call: NA
j_call: TRBJ2-3
cdr3_nt: TGTGCCAGCAGCTCGACTAGGGATACGCAGTATTTT
cdr3_aa: CASSSTRDTQYF

v_call: TRBV6-5
clone_size: NA
d_call: TRBD1
j_call: TRBJ2-1
cdr3_nt: TGTGCCAGCAGTTACAGAGGACAGGGATGGAATGAGCAGTTCTTC
cdr3_aa: CASSYRGQGWNEQFF

v_call: TRBV29-1
clone_size: once
d_call: NA
j_call: TRBJ1-2
cdr3_nt: TGCAGCGCCCAGGACAGTATATATGGCTACACCTTC
cdr3_aa: CSAQDSIYGYTF

v_call: TRBV5-1
clone_size: few
d_call: TRBD1
j_call: TRBJ2-7
cdr3_nt: TGCGCCAGCAGCTTGGGGGGACAGGGTACCTACGAGCAGTACTTC
cdr3_aa: CASSLGGQGTYEQYF

v_call: TRBV2
clone_size: NA
d_call: NA
j_call: TRBJ2-3
cdr3_nt: TGTGCCAGCAGTGTGCGGCACACAGATACGCAGTATTTT
cdr3_aa: CASSVRHTDTQYF

v_call: TRBV11-2
clone_size: once
d_call: TRBD1
j_call: TRBJ1-5
cdr3_nt: TGTGCCAGCAGCCCAGGGGGCAACATGAATCAGCCCCAGCATTTT
cdr3_aa: CASSPGGNMNQPQHF

v_call: TRBV5-1
clone_size: NA
d_call: TRBD1
j_call: TRBJ1-4
cdr3_nt: TGCGCCAGCAGCCCTAGGGGGCCGAGTGAAAAACTGTTTTTT
cdr3_aa: CASSPRGPSEKLFF

v_call: TRBV7-9
clone_size: NA
d_call: TRBD1
j_call: TRBJ1-2
cdr3_nt: TGTGCCAGCAGCTCAAGGAGACAGGGGGCGAGGGCTAACTATGGCTACACCTTC
cdr3_aa: CASSSRRQGARANYGYTF

v_call: TRBV5-1
clone_size: NA
d_call: NA
j_call: TRBJ1-1
cdr3_nt: TGCGCCAGCAGCGCGACCCTAGATGAAGCTTTCTTT
cdr3_aa: CASSATLDEAFF

v_call: TRBV28
clone_size: NA
d_call: TRBD1
j_call: TRBJ1-5
cdr3_nt: TGTGCCAGCAGCGGTGACAGGGAATGGCATCAGCCCCAGCATTTT
cdr3_aa: CASSGDREWHQPQHF

v_call: TRBV21-1
clone_size: NA
d_call: NA
j_call: TRBJ2-2
cdr3_nt: TGTGCCAGCAGCAAATCTTCCCAGGGGAGCGGGGAGCTGTTTTTT
cdr3_aa: CASSKSSQGSGELFF

v_call: TRBV28
clone_size: NA
d_call: NA
j_call: TRBJ2-5
cdr3_nt: TGTGCCAGCACCCCCCCGGGAAGAGAGACCCAGTACTTC
cdr3_aa: CASTPPGRETQYF

v_call: TRBV4-3
clone_size: NA
d_call: NA
j_call: TRBJ1-5
cdr3_nt: TGCGCCAGCAGCCAAGACAGCAGGGGACAGCCCCAGCATTTT
cdr3_aa: CASSQDSRGQPQHF

v_call: TRBV27
clone_size: once
d_call: NA
j_call: TRBJ1-5
cdr3_nt: TGTGCCAGCAGTTTATGGTCCAGGGGACCCTATAGCAATCAGCCCCAGCATTTT
cdr3_aa: CASSLWSRGPYSNQPQHF

v_call: TRBV19
clone_size: NA
d_call: TRBD2
j_call: TRBJ2-1
cdr3_nt: TGTGCCAGTAGCGTCCCCCCGGGGGGGCGAGGAGGTGAGCAGTTCTTC
cdr3_aa: CASSVPPGGRGGEQFF

v_call: TRBV6-6
clone_size: NA
d_call: TRBD1
j_call: TRBJ1-2
cdr3_nt: TGTGCCAGCAGAAAACAGGGGAACTATGGCTACACCTTC
cdr3_aa: CASRKQGNYGYTF

v_call: TRBV6-6
clone_size: once
d_call: NA
j_call: TRBJ1-1
cdr3_nt: TGTGCCAGCAGTTACTCTCAAGGGGCGAACACTGAAGCTTTCTTT
cdr3_aa: CASSYSQGANTEAFF

v_call: TRBV5-1
clone_size: NA
d_call: TRBD2
j_call: TRBJ2-5
cdr3_nt: TGCGCCAGCAGCTTCGCTAGCGGGGGCGTTCAAGAGACCCAGTACTTC
cdr3_aa: CASSFASGGVQETQYF

v_call: TRBV7-2
clone_size: NA
d_call: TRBD2
j_call: TRBJ2-5
cdr3_nt: TGTGCCAGCAGACTAGCGGGCGGCGGGGAGACCCAGTACTTC
cdr3_aa: CASRLAGGGETQYF

v_call: TRBV6-5
clone_size: NA
d_call: NA
j_call: TRBJ1-1
cdr3_nt: TGTGCCACCAAGAGATTTCTATACACTGAAGCTTTCTTT
cdr3_aa: CATKRFLYTEAFF

v_call: TRBV9
clone_size: NA
d_call: TRBD1
j_call: TRBJ1-6
cdr3_nt: TGTGCCAGCAGCGCGGGACAGGGGGCTTCACCCCTCCACTTT
cdr3_aa: CASSAGQGASPLHF

v_call: TRBV2
clone_size: NA
d_call: NA
j_call: TRBJ2-2
cdr3_nt: TGTGCCAGCAAACTAACTAGGCGAGGCCGCGCCGGGGAGCTGTTTTTT
cdr3_aa: CASKLTRRGRAGELFF

v_call: TRBV6-1
clone_size: once
d_call: TRBD1
j_call: TRBJ1-1
cdr3_nt: TGTGCCAGCAGTGCCCGACAGGGGCTGAACACTGAAGCTTTCTTT
cdr3_aa: CASSARQGLNTEAFF

v_call: TRBV2
clone_size: NA
d_call: TRBD1
j_call: TRBJ1-5
cdr3_nt: TGTGCCAGCAGTGCTCTGGGACAGGGAGAAAGCAATAGGCCCCAGCATTTT
cdr3_aa: CASSALGQGESNRPQHF

v_call: TRBV5-1
clone_size: NA
d_call: TRBD1
j_call: TRBJ1-2
cdr3_nt: TGCGCCAGCAGCCCAGGGGGCCCGTCTAACTATGGCTACACCTTC
cdr3_aa: CASSPGGPSNYGYTF